This T cell receptor beta chain was profiled in a study of shared clonotypes between healthy human individuals. CDR3 length: 14 amino acids. Germline V gene lookup returns CDR1 SGHTA and CDR2 FQGTGA. V gave up 2 bases and J gave up 7 bases; unmatched junction bases: 8. TCRdb's table, derived via immunoSEQ multiplex PCR, lists solely in-frame clones and lacks some. This table holds some 95,000 clones, 60% to 75% found once. The source is a young man in good health. Sequencing was done on a sample of memory CD8+ T cells sorted from blood. Sample subset: CD45RO+ cells pooled with CCR7-negative TemRA cells. The V gene is TRBV7-3, the J gene TRBJ2-7; 7 positions agree with TRBD1. The DNA of the CDR3 is TGTGCCAGCAGCTTATTGCAGGGGGTGTGGGAGCAGTACTTC. Amino acid sequence: CASSLLQGVWEQYF.